This T cell receptor beta chain comes out of a study of shared clonotypes between healthy human individuals (dated by TCRdb to the early 2020s). For context, the study as a whole: The cohort included three men and a couple of women between 18 and 49 years of age. Blood TCR repertoires of 5 or 6 healthy adults were deeply sequenced to estimate repertoire size and the extent of clonotype sharing between individuals. For each donor, CD4 naive and CD4 memory were each run on three plates, CD8 naive on two plates, and CD8 memory on one plate. Each donor's leukapheresis produced roughly between about 0.8 and 8.9 billion PBMCs. To increase sequencing depth and limit assay-specific biases, TCR repertoire library preparation and sequencing were carried out by different laboratories using diverse techniques. What the work shows at the level of the full study, not this receptor alone: The genetic and exposure-history diversity represented was limited by the small number of donors. Even with the large sequencing depth, rarefaction of the sorted-subset datasets indicated that sequencing was incomplete. Naive subsets generally had larger estimated clonotype richness than memory subsets. Based on pairwise subsampling, the degree of clonotype sharing among donors was expected to be affected by sequencing depth. Across a handful of donors, roughly 5.4% of naive CD4, approximately 3.6% of naive CD8, 2% to 2.5% of memory CD4, and about 0.4% of memory CD8 clonotypes were shared. Only blood was sampled, and tissue TCR repertoires likely differ from those in blood. Clonotypes shared by all four sorted-subset donors showed higher generation probabilities than non-shared clonotypes.

As for this clone: Its binding antigen is unknown. Per-base quality was not reported, and no clone a single base away is much larger than it. This same CDR3 is encoded by further DNA sequences in the sample.

TCR CDR3 regions were amplified from genomic DNA by multiplex PCR using the deep immunoSEQ assay. Extracted genomic DNA from each cell subset was distributed evenly across all wells of several immunoSEQ 96-well plates, and each plate was treated as a replicate. For sorted subsets, each replicate PCR was loaded with about 0.2 ug genomic DNA, equivalent to roughly 30,000 T cell genomes. The purified libraries were quantified using a Qubit 3.0 fluorometer, sized with a Bioanalyzer 2100, and then quantified again using the KAPA Library Quantification kit. Every immunoSEQ 96-well plate was sequenced on a separate single-read 150-cycle Illumina NextSeq 550 flow cell. In the authors' own workflow: Because the immunoSEQ output held only junctional sequences and lacked quality scores, the filtering could not match the filtering applied to full-length reads. To assign V/J genes and CDR3, sequences were annotated using PyIR, a Python wrapper for IgBLAST v1.9, with IMGT germline references. Reads were filtered out if the reads had weak V/J assignments (E-value above 1e-6), no CDR3, stop codons, out-of-frame junctions, or ambiguous translated residues. V3J clonotypes were defined by identical inferred V gene, J gene, and CDR3 amino acid sequence. To compute the percentage overlap between repertoires, the number of shared unique clonotypes was divided by the size of the smaller repertoire. RTK rarefaction, the Chao1 estimator, and Recon v2.1 estimates of unobserved clonotypes were used to assess repertoire richness. Generation probabilities were computed with OLGA for all TCRbeta clonotypes obtained by the gDNA method from a few donors. TCRdb obtained this table from immuneACCESS and retained in-frame rearrangements with V and J assigned. These tables miss some clones; where compared with another copy, unresolved V genes account for less than half of the shortfall, and the remainder is unexplained. V, J and clone size were drawn from that table, and D and trimming were deduced from the DNA. Present in this sample are around 550,000 clones, 95% to 97% of which were seen just once. Of the sample, about 0.064% falls within the top ten clones.

Healthy HIV-negative adults with no recently reported acute infections or vaccinations were included as donors. Every donor was a Caucasian adult residing in Nashville, Tennessee, USA. Magnetic negative selection was used to enrich CD4+ T cells, after which naive cells were positively selected on CD45RA and the negative fraction became the memory subset. Blood was collected by leukapheresis, and PBMCs were isolated by Ficoll-Histopaque density gradient centrifugation and then cryopreserved in liquid nitrogen vapor phase. Purity and quantity of every magnetically sorted T cell population were checked by analytical flow cytometry. From each sorted fraction, genomic DNA was isolated and quantified by UV absorbance on a Nanodrop 2000c. The junction shows trimming of 6 bases on V and 4 bases on J, plus 7 bases between the germline ends. The germline V gene supplies CDR1 SNHLY and CDR2 FYNNEI. Inclusive of the bounding cysteine and phenylalanine, the CDR3 is 11 residues long. The entry retains the CDR3 DNA only, 33 bases that are in frame from base 1.

The TCR was taken from a woman aged 30 to 39 in good health. The sequenced material came from naive CD4+ T cells sorted from blood. The cell subset or site label, read with the paper, signifies: CD45RA+ positively selected. The rearrangement combines TRBV2 with TRBJ2-7, with the D segment identity uncertain. The CDR3 protein is CASSARYEQYF. The sequence in DNA is TGTGCCAGCAGCGCGCGATACGAGCAGTACTTC.